This record concerns one T cell receptor beta chain sequence. The antigen is undetermined. This sample was included in a study of cytomegalovirus exposure and HLA in healthy donors. Study-wide background: An earlier analysis identified some 110 million unique TCR beta sequences in about 179 million T cells.

CDR1 is SGHRS, CDR2 YFSETQ, per germline. J lost 3 bases, V lost 0 bases, and 5 bases had no gene match. The CDR3 runs to 15 residues. It was with 60 Vbeta and 13 Jbeta primers that the PCR ran. TCRdb's table, derived via immunoSEQ multiplex PCR, lists solely in-frame clones and lacks some. The data contain more than 80,000 clones, more than 65% of them seen just once; the ten biggest clones take up roughly 8%. CMV serostatus data were not documented for this donor. Whole-study findings and limits: Links to common viral pathogens appeared, in a later analysis, for several of the most significant clusters. A missense variant in DCLRE1C was later tied to TCR beta V- and J-gene trimming.

The sample was PBMCs. The sequence was obtained from a human donor in good health. The chain links TRBV5-1 to TRBJ2-7; 8 positions agree with TRBD1. The CDR3 region is CASSLVAGGRYEQYF. CDR3 sequence (DNA): TGCGCCAGCAGCTTGGTCGCAGGGGGCCGCTACGAGCAGTACTTC.